The 27 T cell receptor beta chains below were found in one sample sequenced in a study of cytomegalovirus exposure and HLA in healthy donors. The PCR contained 60 Vbeta and 13 Jbeta primers. Using immunoSEQ multiplex PCR, the repertoire was profiled, and TCRdb retains in-frame clones only, with some absent. The sample lists around 200,000 clones; 86% were seen once. The sample was PBMCs. These receptors all stem from a woman aged 25-40 years in good health and CMV-seronegative.

The chain links TRBV9 to TRBJ2-1; D call uncertain. Germline V gene lookup returns CDR1 SGDLS and CDR2 YYNGEE. V was clipped by 0 bases and J by 5 bases, with 12 bases between them. The CDR3 totals 15 residues. The CDR3 reads CASSVDGGPNNEQFF. CDR3 in DNA: TGTGCCAGCAGCGTAGACGGTGGGCCCAACAATGAGCAGTTCTTC. The full variable domain, completed using reference TRBV9 and TRBJ2-1, is DSGVTQTPKHLITATGQRVTLRCSPRSGDLSVYWYQQSLDQGLQFLIQYYNGEERAKGNILERFSAQQFPDLHSELNLSSLELGDSALYFCASSVDGGPNNEQFFGPGTRLTVL.

V and J are TRBV6-1 and TRBJ1-5; 9 bases are a match to TRBD1. Germline assignment: CDR1 MNHNS and CDR2 SASEGT. The CDR3 spans 14 residues. The ends lost 6 bases at V and 4 bases at J; junction bases unmatched: 4. This CDR3 reads CASRSTGGNQPQHF. CDR3 DNA: TGTGCCAGCAGATCGACAGGGGGAAATCAGCCCCAGCATTTT.

This chain uses TRBV18 with TRBJ2-5, with D hard to call. V was shortened by 0 bases and J by 1 base, with 9 bases between the two germline ends. The germline V gene encodes CDR1 KGHSH and CDR2 LQKENI. The CDR3 has 15 amino acids. The CDR3 loop reads CASSPPNHGQETQYF. Here the CDR3 DNA reads TGTGCCAGCTCACCACCGAACCACGGCCAAGAGACCCAGTACTTC.

CDR3 amino acids: CASRTGTAAIEAFF. As DNA, the CDR3 is TGTGCCAGCAGGACCGGGACAGCGGCGATTGAAGCTTTCTTT. The chain couples TRBV2 to TRBJ1-1, with 7 positions matching TRBD1. Trimming cost V 6 bases and J 7 bases; bases outside gene matches: 11. CDR1 is SNHLY, CDR2 FYNNEI, per germline. There are 14 residues in the CDR3.

This chain joins TRBV6-5 and TRBJ2-1; D might be TRBD1 (6 bases). CDR1 and CDR2 (germline): MNHEY, SVGAGI. The CDR3 totals 14 residues. The V end was cut by 10 bases, the J end by 2 bases, with 15 bases between. CDR3 in DNA: TGTGCCACCGACCGGCAGGGGCCCTACAATGAGCAGTTCTTC. Its translation: CATDRQGPYNEQFF.

V gene TRBV4-2 combines with J gene TRBJ1-4, with D perhaps TRBD1 (5 bases). The CDR3 totals 15 residues. V was trimmed by 0 bases and J by 7 bases, leaving 12 bases between them. The germline CDR1 and CDR2 sequences are LGHNA and YNFKEQ. The CDR3 DNA reads TGTGCCAGCAGCCAAGAGGGGGGTGTTACTGAAAAACTGTTTTTT. Translated: CASSQEGGVTEKLFF.

The rearrangement links TRBV5-1 to TRBJ2-7, with 8 bases matching TRBD2. After removal of 0 bases from V and 3 bases from J, the junction contained 5 bases not matched to a gene. This CDR3 is 15 amino acids long. The germline gives CDR1 SGHRS, CDR2 YFSETQ. CDR3 sequence: CASSLGSGGGYEQYF. CDR3 bases: TGCGCCAGCAGCTTGGGGTCGGGGGGGGGCTACGAGCAGTACTTC.

V gene TRBV2 combines with J gene TRBJ2-5; no firm D call. Germline values: CDR1 SNHLY, CDR2 FYNNEI. Trimming stripped 5 bases from V and 2 bases from J, with 9 bases between. This CDR3 contains 13 residues. The CDR3 loop reads CASSSLTQETQYF. CDR3 nucleotides: TGTGCCAGCAGTTCCCTGACTCAAGAGACCCAGTACTTC. The variable domain in full, completed from reference TRBV2 and TRBJ2-5, reads EPEVTQTPSHQVTQMGQEVILRCVPISNHLYFYWYRQILGQKVEFLVSFYNNEISEKSEIFDDQFSVERPDGSNFTLKIRSTKLEDSAMYFCASSSLTQETQYFGPGTRLLVL.

The rearrangement joins TRBV28 to TRBJ1-4; D possibly corresponds to TRBD1 (5 bases). V was cut by 7 bases and J by 1 base, with 10 bases left in between. CDR3 length: 14 residues. Germline CDR1 is MDHEN and CDR2 is SYDVKM. CDR3 protein: CASIGDLTNEKLFF. The DNA of the CDR3 is TGTGCCAGCATCGGGGACTTAACTAATGAAAAACTGTTTTTT.

The DNA of the CDR3 is TGTGCCAGCACCCGGACAGGGAGGGACACTGAAGCTTTCTTT. This gives the protein CASTRTGRDTEAFF. This chain links TRBV25-1 with TRBJ1-1; 8 bases map to TRBD1. In germline, CDR1 is MGHDK, CDR2 SYGVNS. V was pared by 7 bases and J by 3 bases, with 7 bases of the junction left unmatched. The CDR3 covers 14 residues.

The rearrangement links TRBV5-1 to TRBJ2-1; 9 nucleotides align to TRBD2. In germline, CDR1 is SGHRS, CDR2 YFSETQ. Trimming cost V 2 bases and J 9 bases; bases outside gene matches: 12. CDR3 length: 16 residues. CDR3 nucleotides: TGCGCCAGCAGCTTAAGGGCGGGAGGGCCGGAGGGTGAGCAGTTCTTC. Encoded protein: CASSLRAGGPEGEQFF. Together with reference TRBV5-1 and TRBJ2-1, the CDR3 gives the full variable domain: KAGVTQTPRYLIKTRGQQVTLSCSPISGHRSVSWYQQTPGQGLQFLFEYFSETQRNKGNFPGRFSGRQFSNSRSEMNVSTLELGDSALYLCASSLRAGGPEGEQFFGPGTRLTVL.

Here the CDR3 reads CASRTTAHTGELFF. CDR3 sequence (DNA): TGTGCCAGCAGGACGACAGCTCACACCGGGGAGCTGTTTTTT. The chain carries TRBV7-9 and TRBJ2-2; the D gene is possibly TRBD1 (5 bases). The CDR3 contains 14 residues. CDR1 SEHNR and CDR2 FQNEAQ come from the germline V gene (reference sequence). The V end was cut by 6 bases, the J end by 3 bases, with 11 bases between.

V and J are TRBV4-1 and TRBJ2-5; D gene uncertain. The CDR3 extends over 13 amino acids. Trimming took 4 bases from V and 5 from J, leaving 11 bases between them. Germline CDR1 and CDR2: MGHRA and YSYEKL. The CDR3 DNA sequence: TGCGCCAGCAGCCTCCGCGCTGAGGAGACCCAGTACTTC. It is translated as CASSLRAEETQYF.

The rearrangement links TRBV6-5 to TRBJ1-5, with TRBD1 as a possible D gene (5 bases). Per germline, CDR1 MNHEY and CDR2 SVGAGI. The CDR3 spans 13 residues. The ends were cut back, 5 bases at V and 3 bases at J, with 8 bases in the middle. CDR3 in DNA: TGTGCCAGCAGTAGGGGAATCAATCAGCCCCAGCATTTT. This translates into CASSRGINQPQHF.

The chain has TRBV29-1 and TRBJ2-2; 8 positions agree with TRBD2. The CDR3 runs to 19 residues. V lost 6 bases and J lost 1; bases outside the gene matches: 19. Germline V CDR1 and CDR2: SQVTM, ANQGSEA. CDR3 in DNA: TGCAGCGTCATTGAAGTCTGGCGGACTAGCACCGAGAACACCGGGGAGCTGTTTTTT. It translates to CSVIEVWRTSTENTGELFF.

The chain joins TRBV7-9 to TRBJ1-2; the D is unclear. Germline V gives CDR1 SEHNR, CDR2 FQNEAQ (reference sequence). This CDR3 is built from 18 residues. Deletions cut 5 bases from V and 2 bases from J, with 24 bases between. The CDR3 bases are TGTGCCAGCAGCCCCTACCGGGAGCACCTTCGACCAAACTATGGCTACACCTTC. Protein sequence: CASSPYREHLRPNYGYTF.

The V gene is TRBV7-9, the J gene TRBJ2-4; TRBD1 agrees at 7 bases. Germline-derived CDR1 and CDR2 are SEHNR and FQNEAQ (reference sequence). This CDR3 has 16 residues. With 4 bases clipped from V and 0 bases from J, the junction kept 6 bases outside the gene matches. The CDR3, as DNA: TGTGCCAGCAGCTCCGGGACAGAGCTAGCCAAAAACATTCAGTACTTC. This translates into CASSSGTELAKNIQYF.

V is TRBV27 and J is TRBJ2-7, with no clear D. Looked up from germline, CDR1 is MNHEY and CDR2 is SMNVEV (reference sequence). This CDR3 is 12 amino acids long. V was cut by 3 bases and J by 5 bases, with 8 bases left in between. The CDR3 spells CASSFTVHEQYF. The CDR3 DNA reads TGTGCCAGCAGTTTTACGGTCCACGAGCAGTACTTC.

V is TRBV6-1 and J is TRBJ2-5; D is unclear. Trimming left V 3 bases short and J 8 bases short, with 13 bases between. Germline V gene lookup returns CDR1 MNHNS and CDR2 SASEGT. The length of the CDR3 is 13 residues. Written as DNA, the CDR3 is TGTGCCAGCAGTGACACTGCAGGCGTCACCCAGTACTTC. It specifies CASSDTAGVTQYF.

The chain has TRBV5-1 and TRBJ2-3; 11 bases match TRBD1. The CDR3 spans 16 residues. CDR1 and CDR2 from the germline V gene are SGHRS and YFSETQ. After removal of 0 bases from V and 2 bases from J, the junction contained 2 bases not matched to a gene. In DNA form, the CDR3 reads TGCGCCAGCAGCTTGGGGACAGGGGGCAACACAGATACGCAGTATTTT. This encodes CASSLGTGGNTDTQYF.

This clone was counted once. V and J are TRBV9 and TRBJ1-4, with 7 bases lining up with TRBD1. V shed 4 bases and J 8 bases; nucleotides not matched to a gene: 11. The CDR3 extends over 15 amino acids. Germline values: CDR1 SGDLS, CDR2 YYNGEE. CDR3 nucleotides: TGTGCCAGCAGCCAGGGGGGATTTAATAACGAAAAACTGTTTTTT. Encoded protein: CASSQGGFNNEKLFF.

V is TRBV27 and J is TRBJ1-5; no clear D. CDR3 length: 13 amino acids. Deletions cut 5 bases from V and 7 bases from J, with 12 bases between. The germline CDR1 and CDR2 sequences are MNHEY and SMNVEV (reference sequence). The DNA for the CDR3 is TGTGCCAGCAGTCGTGACACGAACCAGCCCCAGCATTTT. It specifies CASSRDTNQPQHF.

The rearrangement links TRBV5-5 to TRBJ1-5; no definite D call. This CDR3 region has 16 residues. The V and J ends lost 1 base and 0 bases respectively, with 11 bases between them. CDR1 and CDR2 from the germline V gene are SGHKS and YYEKEE (reference sequence). The CDR3 reads CASSLRTVSSNQPQHF. The CDR3 DNA reads TGTGCCAGCAGCTTGCGCACAGTTTCTAGCAATCAGCCCCAGCATTTT.

The V gene is TRBV7-2, the J gene TRBJ2-1; 11 bases line up with TRBD2. The CDR3 loop spans 15 amino acids. Germline CDR1 SGHTA, CDR2 FQGNSA. J was trimmed by 6 bases and V by 5 bases; bases with no gene match: 6. As DNA, the CDR3 is TGTGCCAGCAGCAGATCCGGGACTAGCGGCAATGAGCAGTTCTTC. It specifies CASSRSGTSGNEQFF.

The rearrangement links TRBV6-1 to TRBJ2-5, with a possible D match to TRBD2 (6 bases). Germline CDR1 MNHNS, CDR2 SASEGT. This CDR3 region has 14 residues. V gave up 8 bases and J gave up 5 bases, with 18 bases separating them. The CDR3 DNA reads TGTGCCAGCCACCGGACTATTCAATGGGAGACCCAGTACTTC. Amino acid sequence: CASHRTIQWETQYF.

The J gene is TRBJ2-1, the V gene TRBV7-6, with D perhaps matching TRBD2 (5 bases). The V end lost 5 bases, the J end lost 8 bases, and 13 bases lay between the germline ends. This CDR3 is built from 13 residues. Looked up from germline, CDR1 is SGHVS and CDR2 is FNYEAQ. The CDR3 DNA reads TGTGCCAGCAGCCTAGGACTTATGGATGAGCAGTTCTTC. This translates into CASSLGLMDEQFF. Filled out from reference TRBV7-6 and TRBJ2-1, the complete variable domain reads GAGVSQSPRYKVTKRGQDVALRCDPISGHVSLYWYRQALGQGPEFLTYFNYEAQQDKSGLPNDRFSAERPEGSISTLTIQRTEQRDSAMYRCASSLGLMDEQFFGPGTRLTVL.

In its sample, this clone was seen once. The chain carries TRBV9 and TRBJ2-1; 10 nucleotides match TRBD2. With V trimmed by 0 bases and J by 10 bases, 10 bases remained unmatched. This CDR3 spans 16 amino acids. Germline values: CDR1 SGDLS, CDR2 YYNGEE. The DNA for the CDR3 is TGTGCCAGCAGCGTAGTTTTAGCGGGAGGCCCTCAGGAGCAGTTCTTC. Translating it yields CASSVVLAGGPQEQFF.